Below are 25 T cell receptor beta chains sequenced from a single sample in a study of T cells in Graves' hyperthyroidism and ophthalmopathy. What was amplified from RNA transcripts were TCR beta CDR3 regions. With the HTBI primer set, the TCR CDR3 went through a first round of RT-PCR. TCRdb reprocessed the multiplex PCR reads with MiXCR, giving one entry per CDR3 protein. The sample includes 30,000 to 35,000 distinct CDR3 sequences, around 50% of them seen just once. The sample comprised blood. The origin of the receptors is a middle-aged woman with Graves' ophthalmopathy.

V usage is TRBV5-1 and J usage is TRBJ1-1, with D perhaps TRBD1 (6 bases). The V gene's germline CDR1 is SGHRS and CDR2 YFSETQ. This CDR3 region has 11 residues. The V end lost 3 bases, the J end lost 7 bases, and 7 bases lay between the germline ends. The CDR3 sequence: CASSWDNEAFF. CDR3 coding DNA: TGCGCCAGCAGCTGGGACAATGAAGCTTTCTTT.

The V gene is TRBV7-8, the J gene TRBJ1-2, with D perhaps matching TRBD1 (5 bases). Germline V lookup: CDR1 SGHVS, CDR2 FQNEAQ. V was trimmed by 4 bases and J by 2 bases, leaving 11 bases between them. This CDR3 is built from 14 residues. The chain's CDR3 is CASSSGRTNYGYTF. In DNA, the CDR3 is TGTGCCAGCAGCTCGGGACGGACCAACTATGGCTACACCTTC.

This clonotype was counted once. One base away lies a much larger clone, so this may be a sequencing read error. The chain couples TRBV30 to TRBJ2-5; TRBD2 is a possible D gene (5 bases). There are 12 residues in the CDR3. Germline V CDR1 and CDR2: GTSNPN, SVGIG (reference sequence). Trimming shortened V by 4 bases and J by 1 base, and 7 bases separated the two germline ends. CDR3: CAWKRGQETQYF. The DNA of the CDR3 is TGTGCCTGGAAACGGGGCCAAGAGACCCAGTACTTC.

About this clonotype: An end of the junction differs from the germline gene, which may be a read error. The chain is built from TRBV7-2 and TRBJ1-6; D gene uncertain. This CDR3 region has 15 residues. Germline-derived CDR1 and CDR2 are SGHTA and FQGNSA. The CDR3 coding sequence is TGTGCCAACAGCCACCCGAACAAACCGTATTCACCCCTCCACTTT. Protein product: CANSHPNKPYSPLHF.

This clonotype came up many times. The chain carries TRBV10-1 and TRBJ2-2, with TRBD2 identical over 7 bases. The germline CDR1 and CDR2 sequences are WNHNN and SYGVQD (reference sequence). J gave up 5 bases and V 2 bases, and 5 bases lay outside the gene matches. The CDR3 covers 15 residues. As DNA, the CDR3 is TGCGCCAGCAGTGAGCCCGGACTAGGGACCGGGGAGCTGTTTTTT. As protein: CASSEPGLGTGELFF.

This clonotype was observed once. The CDR3 region has the DNA TGTGCCAGCAGTCCGACGGAGGTCTTGGGCTACACCTTC. Its protein product is CASSPTEVLGYTF. This chain connects TRBV2 to TRBJ1-2; D not resolved. The V end was cut by 5 bases, the J end by 8 bases, with 15 bases between. Germline-derived CDR1 and CDR2 are SNHLY and FYNNEI. The CDR3 has 13 residues.

As to this clonotype: Relative to the germline gene, one junction end is altered; a read error may explain this. V and J are TRBV6-4 and TRBJ2-2; possible D gene TRBD1, 6 bases. CDR1 and CDR2 from the germline V gene are MRHNA and SNTAGT. This CDR3 spans 15 amino acids. Written as DNA, the CDR3 is TGCGCCAGCAGTGCCGCAGGGGCGGGCACCGGGGAGCTGTTTTTT. Translating it yields CASSAAGAGTGELFF.

Note on this clonotype: This likely comes from a read error, as the CDR3 has no conserved phenylalanine or tryptophan at its end. This chain connects TRBV29-1 to TRBJ1-1, with D unresolved. CDR1 is SQVTM and CDR2 is ANQGSEA in the germline V gene. V shed 4 bases and J shed 3 bases, with 3 bases lying between them. This CDR3 is 10 amino acids long. The CDR3 here is CSVVDTEAFS. The DNA of the CDR3 is TGCAGCGTTGTGGACACTGAAGCTTTCTCT.

This clonotype was recorded at least ten times. This chain connects TRBV12-3 or TRBV12-4 to TRBJ1-2, with D uncertain. Trimming shortened V by 0 bases and J by 8 bases, and 10 bases separated the two germline ends. The CDR3 totals 13 residues. For the CDR3, the DNA is TGTGCCAGCAGTTTAGCAGAGGAGAAGGGCTACACCTTC. Its translation: CASSLAEEKGYTF.

V and J are TRBV6-5 and TRBJ2-2; TRBD1 might be the D (6 bases). Germline values: CDR1 MNHEY, CDR2 SVGAGI. The CDR3 has 12 amino acids. V was shortened by 4 bases and J by 8 bases, with 8 bases between the two germline ends. The CDR3 DNA reads as TGTGCCAGCAGTTTTGACAGGGGGGAGCTGTTTTTT. Amino acid sequence: CASSFDRGELFF.

In this sample, this clonotype turned up many times. The chain uses TRBV5-4 and TRBJ1-5; the match to TRBD1 covers 7 bases. Trimming removed 0 bases from V and 3 bases from J; junction bases left unmatched: 6. In germline, CDR1 is SGHNT, CDR2 YYREEE (reference sequence). CDR3 size: 16 residues. CDR3 residues: CASSLGGTAINQPQHF. The CDR3 DNA is TGTGCCAGCAGCTTGGGTGGGACAGCTATCAATCAGCCCCAGCATTTT.

The V and J genes are TRBV2 and TRBJ2-7; 12 bases agree with TRBD1. J was trimmed by 2 bases and V by 3 bases; bases with no gene match: 14. There are 19 residues in the CDR3. Germline V gene data show CDR1 as SNHLY and CDR2 as FYNNEI. This CDR3 is CASSESWGQGAGIAYEQYF. CDR3 nucleotide sequence: TGTGCCAGCAGTGAGTCCTGGGGACAGGGGGCCGGTATAGCCTACGAGCAGTACTTC.

V and J are TRBV10-3 and TRBJ2-7; possible D gene TRBD1, 5 bases. CDR3 length: 14 amino acids. V gave up 4 bases and J gave up 0 bases, with 10 bases separating them. CDR1 is ENHRY, CDR2 SYGVKD, per germline. The CDR3 protein is CAISVDSTSYEQYF. In DNA, the CDR3 is TGTGCCATCAGTGTAGACAGTACCTCCTACGAGCAGTACTTC.

The chain has TRBV19 and TRBJ1-2; 8 bases match TRBD1. CDR1 and CDR2 from the germline V gene are LNHDA and SQIVND (reference sequence). Trimming took 5 bases from V and 7 from J; bases not matched to a gene: 6. CDR3 length: 13 residues. Here the CDR3 reads CASSGRGLRGYTF. The CDR3 region has the DNA TGTGCCAGTAGTGGCAGGGGGCTGCGTGGCTACACCTTC.

The CDR3 reads CASSKTGLAGEVGPYNEQFF. CDR3 sequence (DNA): TGTGCCAGCTCCAAAACTGGACTAGCGGGAGAGGTAGGGCCTTACAATGAGCAGTTCTTC. The rearrangement uses TRBV27 and TRBJ2-1; TRBD2 agrees at 13 bases. The V gene's germline CDR1 is MNHEY and CDR2 SMNVEV (reference sequence). With V trimmed by 8 bases and J by 4 bases, 20 bases remained unmatched. The CDR3 loop spans 20 amino acids.

This clonotype was seen repeatedly, ten times or more. The chain employs TRBV6-6 and TRBJ2-5, with TRBD1 matching 7 bases. The CDR3 has 13 amino acids. With 6 bases clipped from V and 2 bases from J, the junction kept 3 bases outside the gene matches. Per the germline V gene, CDR1 is MNHNY and CDR2 is SVGAGI (reference sequence). CDR3 residues: CASRNRGQETQYF. The CDR3 DNA follows: TGTGCCAGCAGAAACAGGGGACAAGAGACCCAGTACTTC.

The chain links TRBV7-8 to TRBJ1-1; 8 positions agree with TRBD1. Unmatched junction bases numbered 0, after V lost 3 bases and J lost 6 bases. Germline CDR1 is SGHVS and CDR2 is FQNEAQ. The CDR3 runs to 12 residues. CDR3 protein: CASSLTGAEAFF. The CDR3 bases are TGTGCCAGCAGCTTGACAGGGGCTGAAGCTTTCTTT.

The chain carries TRBV19 and TRBJ2-1; 14 bases fit TRBD2. V dropped 3 bases and J dropped 9; count of bases not matched to a gene: 13. The CDR3 runs to 18 residues. Germline-derived CDR1 and CDR2 are LNHDA and SQIVND (reference sequence). CDR3 in amino acids: CASSMCQGTSGSISEQFF. The CDR3 DNA follows: TGTGCCAGTAGTATGTGCCAGGGGACTAGCGGGAGTATATCTGAGCAGTTCTTC.

In its sample, this clonotype was seen many times. The chain couples TRBV2 to TRBJ1-4; 7 bases match TRBD1. V was clipped by 5 bases and J by 5 bases; unmatched bases: 8. The CDR3 is made up of 15 amino acids. Germline V lookup: CDR1 SNHLY, CDR2 FYNNEI. For the CDR3, the DNA is TGTGCCAGCAGTAGAGGGACAGTTTTAAATGAAAAACTGTTTTTT. It codes for CASSRGTVLNEKLFF.

This clonotype was observed many times. V is TRBV6-5 and J is TRBJ1-2; D may be TRBD1 (5 bases). This CDR3 is 13 amino acids long. Looked up from germline, CDR1 is MNHEY and CDR2 is SVGAGI. Trimming pared 6 bases from V and 8 bases from J, leaving 16 bases between. DNA of the CDR3: TGTGCCAGCAGATCCGGGACTCCTCAGGGCTACACCTTC. Its protein product is CASRSGTPQGYTF.

The chain joins TRBV12-3 or TRBV12-4 to TRBJ2-7; D gene unclear. The CDR3 consists of 15 residues. CDR3 DNA sequence: TGTGTCGGCAGTTTTGGCAGAATCAGCTCCTACGAGCAGTACTTC. Its protein product is CVGSFGRISSYEQYF.

The V call is TRBV9, the J call TRBJ2-5, with D hard to call. Germline V CDR1 and CDR2: SGDLS, YYNGEE. Trimming took 3 bases from V and 5 from J, leaving 11 bases between them. This CDR3 region has 13 residues. The CDR3 DNA reads as TGTGCCAGCAGCGCGAGAGTGAGGGAGACCCAGTACTTC. This translates into CASSARVRETQYF.

This clonotype was counted many times. The chain has TRBV7-9 and TRBJ2-3; 9 nucleotides line up with TRBD1. The CDR3 has 19 amino acids. CDR1 and CDR2 (germline): SEHNR, FQNEAQ (reference sequence). The V gene end was trimmed by 1 base and the J gene end by 5 bases; junction bases not matched to a gene: 16. CDR3 loop: CASSLEGSNRGRLEDTQYF. The CDR3 DNA reads as TGTGCCAGCAGCTTAGAGGGGTCGAACAGGGGGCGTCTGGAAGATACGCAGTATTTT.

This clonotype was recorded at least ten times. The chain uses TRBV6-6 and TRBJ2-1; D call uncertain. The CDR3 totals 12 residues. Germline V gives CDR1 MNHNY, CDR2 SVGAGI (reference sequence). V shed 2 bases and J shed 8 bases, with 7 bases lying between them. The CDR3 is CASSYSSDEQFF. The CDR3 region has the DNA TGTGCCAGCAGTTACAGTTCGGATGAGCAGTTCTTC.

This clonotype was seen many times. This chain joins TRBV7-9 and TRBJ2-5; TRBD2 might be the D (5 bases). The CDR3 length is 15 residues. CDR1 is SEHNR, CDR2 FQNEAQ, per germline (reference sequence). V gave up 3 bases and J gave up 2 bases, with 13 bases separating them. The CDR3 coding sequence is TGTGCCAGCAGCTTTAGAGCGGTTACACAAGAGACCCAGTACTTC. The encoded protein is CASSFRAVTQETQYF.